This T cell receptor beta chain was documented in a study of early T cells in non-severe SARS-CoV-2 infection. Study at large: Sequencing of bulk RNA from unsorted whole blood was done, without chain pairing. Points from the study as a whole: Matching results from VDJdb favored anti-spike CD8 responses, leaving private and CD4 specificities undetected.

The TCR library protocol was used to attach unique molecular identifiers. These identifiers were attached to individual cDNA molecules. Each CDR3 protein gets one entry after TCRdb re-called the 5' RACE reads with MiXCR. Here the sample spans about 77,000 distinct CDR3 sequences, more than 4% being singletons. In its sample, this clonotype was seen a few times. Its antigen is as yet unknown. Germline V CDR1 and CDR2: MDHEN, SYDVKM. V lost 6 bases, J lost 3 bases, and 4 bases stayed unmatched. The CDR3 contains 14 residues. Sequences were derived from whole blood, sampled at baseline. This chain connects TRBV28 to TRBJ2-3; 9 bases match TRBD1. This receptor was taken from an adult who was a healthcare worker with PCR-confirmed SARS-CoV-2 infection or an uninfected control (not recorded which). CDR3 in DNA: TGTGCCAGCAGCCGTGACAGGGGGACAGATACGCAGTATTTT. It codes for CASSRDRGTDTQYF.